This is a list of T cell receptor beta chains from one sample in a study of T-cell reconstitution after alpha-beta-depleted transplantation in children. TCRdb processed the PCR reads anew with MiXCR; each CDR3 protein has one entry. The data show about 200,000 distinct CDR3 sequences, 6.6% seen once. This specimen consisted of PBMCs, obtained before TCRalphabeta/CD19-depleted stem cell transplant. The origin of the receptors is a boy between 2 and 10 years old with acute lymphoblastic leukemia, due to receive a stem cell transplant. Each CDR3 is given with its conserved first and last residue. Fields, in order: D gene, clone size, V gene, J gene, CDR3 protein, CDR3 DNA. A D gene is named only where the DNA matches it firmly. Size tells how often a clone was seen (once, few, many) or the class of an expanded clone, and some rows leave it out.

-,many,TRBV7-2,TRBJ1-2,CASSLGVSNYGYTF,TGTGCCAGCAGCTTAGGCGTATCTAACTATGGCTACACCTTC
TRBD1,-,TRBV7-9,TRBJ1-5,CASSPDRADQPQHF,TGTGCCAGCAGCCCCGACAGGGCTGATCAGCCCCAGCATTTT
-,many,TRBV28,TRBJ2-1,CASSSTDGSSYNEQFF,TGTGCCAGCAGTTCCACGGACGGTAGCTCCTACAATGAGCAGTTCTTC
-,few,TRBV5-1,TRBJ2-7,CASSLWTAGTRNYEQYF,TGCGCCAGCAGCTTGTGGACCGCCGGGACTCGGAACTACGAGCAGTACTTC
-,-,TRBV14,TRBJ1-1,CASSRRDGRPMNTEAFF,TGTGCCAGCAGCCGCCGGGACGGAAGACCGATGAACACTGAAGCTTTCTTT
-,many,TRBV7-9,TRBJ2-7,CASSETVYEQYF,TGTGCCAGCAGCGAGACAGTCTACGAGCAGTACTTC
TRBD1,few,TRBV28,TRBJ2-7,CASSFYRGAYEQYF,TGTGCCAGCAGTTTTTACAGGGGGGCCTACGAGCAGTACTTC
TRBD2,many,TRBV6-6,TRBJ2-7,CASTRLAGSSYEQYF,TGTGCCAGCACCCGGCTAGCGGGGTCCTCCTACGAGCAGTACTTC
-,many,TRBV20-1,TRBJ2-5,CSASGDKETQYF,TGCAGTGCTAGCGGGGACAAAGAGACCCAGTACTTC
-,many,TRBV5-1,TRBJ2-5,CATSGGDQETQYF,TGCGCCACCTCAGGGGGGGATCAAGAGACCCAGTACTTC
TRBD1,many,TRBV28,TRBJ2-1,CASSWTGNEQFF,TGTGCCAGCAGCTGGACAGGCAATGAGCAGTTCTTC
-,many,TRBV20-1,TRBJ2-2,CSAKAAGNKPGELFF,TGCAGTGCAAAGGCGGCAGGGAATAAGCCCGGGGAGCTGTTTTTT
-,few,TRBV20-1,TRBJ1-1,CSANRDLAFF,TGCAGTGCGAACCGGGACTTAGCTTTCTTT
-,few,TRBV28,TRBJ2-6,CASSLPRSGANVLTF,TGTGCCAGCAGTTTACCCCGGTCCGGGGCCAACGTCCTGACTTTC
TRBD1,few,TRBV28,TRBJ1-1,CASSFVRDSTEAFF,TGTGCCAGCAGTTTTGTCCGGGACAGCACTGAAGCTTTCTTT
TRBD2,many,TRBV20-1,TRBJ2-3,CSAQTSGSTDTQYF,TGCAGTGCACAGACTAGCGGGAGCACAGATACGCAGTATTTT
TRBD2,many,TRBV29-1,TRBJ2-7,CSVETGAGTSLYF,TGCAGCGTTGAGACGGGGGCCGGGACTAGCCTGTACTTC
-,few,TRBV3-1,TRBJ1-3,CASTYQADYSGNTIYF,TGTGCCAGCACCTACCAGGCGGACTACTCTGGAAACACCATATATTTT
-,few,TRBV6-2/TRBV6-3,TRBJ2-1,CASSFFPGYSSYNEQFF,TGTGCCAGCAGTTTCTTTCCGGGGTATAGCTCCTACAATGAGCAGTTCTTC
-,many,TRBV28,TRBJ2-2,CASSRTANTGELFF,TGTGCCAGCAGTCGAACAGCGAACACCGGGGAGCTGTTTTTT
TRBD1,many,TRBV29-1,TRBJ1-1,CSGLGTANTEAFF,TGCAGTGGCCTCGGGACAGCGAACACTGAAGCTTTCTTT
-,-,TRBV20-1,TRBJ2-5,CSARVGYQETQYF,TGCAGTGCTAGAGTAGGGTACCAAGAGACCCAGTACTTC
-,many,TRBV11-2,TRBJ2-1,CASSATSEQFF,TGTGCCAGCAGCGCGACTAGTGAGCAGTTCTTC
TRBD2,many,TRBV5-1,TRBJ2-3,CASSLELADFTDTQYF,TGCGCCAGCAGCTTGGAACTAGCGGACTTCACAGATACGCAGTATTTT
TRBD2,many,TRBV10-2,TRBJ2-1,CASSGFGTSGSQEQFF,TGCGCCAGCAGTGGTTTCGGGACTAGCGGGTCGCAGGAGCAGTTCTTC
-,-,TRBV14,TRBJ2-1,CASSRFGTSYKEQFF,TGTGCCAGCAGCCGATTTGGGACCTCCTACAAAGAGCAGTTCTTC
-,many,TRBV11-2,TRBJ2-5,CASRKRPGAQETQYF,TGTGCCAGCAGAAAACGGCCAGGGGCGCAGGAGACCCAGTACTTC
-,many,TRBV20-1,TRBJ2-1,CSARDDIINEQFF,TGCAGTGCTAGAGACGACATAATAAATGAGCAGTTCTTC
TRBD2,many,TRBV4-3,TRBJ2-2,CASSQETSGAANTGELFF,TGCGCCAGCAGCCAAGAAACTAGCGGGGCCGCGAACACCGGGGAGCTGTTTTTT
-,many,TRBV5-1,TRBJ2-7,CASSLGPAISYEQYF,TGCGCCAGCAGCTTGGGCCCAGCTATCTCCTACGAGCAGTACTTC
-,few,TRBV5-1,TRBJ1-4,CASSFAVATNEKLFF,TGCGCCAGCAGCTTCGCTGTTGCAACTAATGAAAAACTGTTTTTT
TRBD2,-,TRBV20-1,TRBJ2-4,CSARGGPASGLAKNIQYF,TGCAGTGCTAGGGGGGGACCAGCTAGCGGGCTAGCCAAAAACATTCAGTACTTC
TRBD1,many,TRBV20-1,TRBJ1-2,CSARDPQGWGGYTF,TGCAGTGCTAGAGATCCACAGGGGTGGGGTGGCTACACCTTC
-,many,TRBV7-9,TRBJ2-5,CASSFYGTREETQYF,TGTGCCAGCAGCTTTTATGGGACAAGGGAGGAGACCCAGTACTTC
TRBD2,many,TRBV20-1,TRBJ2-5,CSARENPGLAVQETQYF,TGCAGTGCTAGAGAGAATCCGGGACTAGCGGTACAAGAGACCCAGTACTTC
-,-,TRBV5-5,TRBJ2-7,CASSLGRPGTGEQYF,TGTGCCAGCAGCTTGGGTCGCCCGGGGACGGGCGAGCAGTACTTC
-,-,TRBV4-1,TRBJ2-7,CASSQDDLFGEQYF,TGCGCCAGCAGCCAAGACGACCTGTTTGGTGAGCAGTACTTC
-,many,TRBV20-1,TRBJ2-7,CSARDRGLSYEQYF,TGCAGTGCTAGAGACCGGGGGCTCTCCTACGAGCAGTACTTC
TRBD1,few,TRBV5-1,TRBJ1-6,CASSRDSFSYNSPLHF,TGCGCCAGCAGCCGGGACAGCTTCTCCTATAATTCACCCCTCCACTTT
TRBD2,many,TRBV28,TRBJ2-7,CASSLGLTIYEQYF,TGTGCCAGCAGTCTGGGACTAACGATCTACGAGCAGTACTTC
-,many,TRBV7-2,TRBJ2-5,CASSSGETQYF,TGTGCCAGCAGTTCGGGAGAGACCCAGTACTTC
-,-,TRBV19,TRBJ1-5,CASSSRSQPQHF,TGTGCCAGTAGCTCCAGAAGTCAGCCCCAGCATTTT
TRBD2,many,TRBV5-1,TRBJ2-1,CASSLQAGAFNEQFF,TGCGCCAGCAGCTTGCAAGCGGGGGCTTTCAATGAGCAGTTCTTC
TRBD2,-,TRBV28,TRBJ2-1,CASRSPRAGGYNEQFF,TGTGCCAGCAGGTCTCCCCGGGCGGGGGGCTACAATGAGCAGTTCTTC
-,-,TRBV10-1,TRBJ2-1,CASSESAGYGNEQFF,TGCGCCAGCAGTGAGTCGGCAGGGTATGGCAATGAGCAGTTCTTC
TRBD2,many,TRBV30,TRBJ2-4,CAWSRGLAGGNIQYF,TGTGCCTGGTCAAGGGGACTAGCGGGAGGAAACATTCAGTACTTC
-,few,TRBV28,TRBJ2-2,CASSSRENTANTGELFF,TGTGCCAGCAGCTCCCGAGAGAACACCGCGAACACCGGGGAGCTGTTTTTT
-,many,TRBV28,TRBJ2-7,CASGRSAYEQYF,TGTGCCAGCGGACGAAGCGCTTACGAGCAGTACTTC
-,many,TRBV12-3/TRBV12-4,TRBJ2-1,CASSLGSPGINEQFF,TGTGCCAGCAGTTTGGGCTCGCCGGGGATCAATGAGCAGTTCTTC
-,many,TRBV7-2,TRBJ2-7,CASSLAFRTEQYF,TGTGCCAGCAGCCTCGCCTTCCGGACGGAGCAGTACTTC
TRBD2,many,TRBV27,TRBJ2-2,CASRPGLAGESGELFF,TGTGCCAGCAGACCGGGACTAGCGGGAGAGTCCGGGGAGCTGTTTTTT
-,few,TRBV20-1,TRBJ1-4,CSARAGYEKLFF,TGCAGTGCTCGGGCGGGTTATGAAAAACTGTTTTTT
TRBD2,many,TRBV20-1,TRBJ2-1,CSARVSGRNEQFF,TGCAGTGCTAGGGTTAGCGGGAGGAATGAGCAGTTCTTC
-,-,TRBV27,TRBJ2-1,CASSLLGGGGQFF,TGTGCCAGCAGTTTATTGGGGGGCGGAGGGCAGTTCTTC
TRBD2,-,TRBV5-1,TRBJ2-7,CASSLGGTSREQYF,TGCGCCAGCAGCTTGGGGGGGACTAGCCGGGAGCAGTACTTC
TRBD2,many,TRBV29-1,TRBJ2-3,CSVVLAGGLSTDTQYF,TGCAGCGTTGTCCTAGCGGGAGGGTTGAGCACAGATACGCAGTATTTT